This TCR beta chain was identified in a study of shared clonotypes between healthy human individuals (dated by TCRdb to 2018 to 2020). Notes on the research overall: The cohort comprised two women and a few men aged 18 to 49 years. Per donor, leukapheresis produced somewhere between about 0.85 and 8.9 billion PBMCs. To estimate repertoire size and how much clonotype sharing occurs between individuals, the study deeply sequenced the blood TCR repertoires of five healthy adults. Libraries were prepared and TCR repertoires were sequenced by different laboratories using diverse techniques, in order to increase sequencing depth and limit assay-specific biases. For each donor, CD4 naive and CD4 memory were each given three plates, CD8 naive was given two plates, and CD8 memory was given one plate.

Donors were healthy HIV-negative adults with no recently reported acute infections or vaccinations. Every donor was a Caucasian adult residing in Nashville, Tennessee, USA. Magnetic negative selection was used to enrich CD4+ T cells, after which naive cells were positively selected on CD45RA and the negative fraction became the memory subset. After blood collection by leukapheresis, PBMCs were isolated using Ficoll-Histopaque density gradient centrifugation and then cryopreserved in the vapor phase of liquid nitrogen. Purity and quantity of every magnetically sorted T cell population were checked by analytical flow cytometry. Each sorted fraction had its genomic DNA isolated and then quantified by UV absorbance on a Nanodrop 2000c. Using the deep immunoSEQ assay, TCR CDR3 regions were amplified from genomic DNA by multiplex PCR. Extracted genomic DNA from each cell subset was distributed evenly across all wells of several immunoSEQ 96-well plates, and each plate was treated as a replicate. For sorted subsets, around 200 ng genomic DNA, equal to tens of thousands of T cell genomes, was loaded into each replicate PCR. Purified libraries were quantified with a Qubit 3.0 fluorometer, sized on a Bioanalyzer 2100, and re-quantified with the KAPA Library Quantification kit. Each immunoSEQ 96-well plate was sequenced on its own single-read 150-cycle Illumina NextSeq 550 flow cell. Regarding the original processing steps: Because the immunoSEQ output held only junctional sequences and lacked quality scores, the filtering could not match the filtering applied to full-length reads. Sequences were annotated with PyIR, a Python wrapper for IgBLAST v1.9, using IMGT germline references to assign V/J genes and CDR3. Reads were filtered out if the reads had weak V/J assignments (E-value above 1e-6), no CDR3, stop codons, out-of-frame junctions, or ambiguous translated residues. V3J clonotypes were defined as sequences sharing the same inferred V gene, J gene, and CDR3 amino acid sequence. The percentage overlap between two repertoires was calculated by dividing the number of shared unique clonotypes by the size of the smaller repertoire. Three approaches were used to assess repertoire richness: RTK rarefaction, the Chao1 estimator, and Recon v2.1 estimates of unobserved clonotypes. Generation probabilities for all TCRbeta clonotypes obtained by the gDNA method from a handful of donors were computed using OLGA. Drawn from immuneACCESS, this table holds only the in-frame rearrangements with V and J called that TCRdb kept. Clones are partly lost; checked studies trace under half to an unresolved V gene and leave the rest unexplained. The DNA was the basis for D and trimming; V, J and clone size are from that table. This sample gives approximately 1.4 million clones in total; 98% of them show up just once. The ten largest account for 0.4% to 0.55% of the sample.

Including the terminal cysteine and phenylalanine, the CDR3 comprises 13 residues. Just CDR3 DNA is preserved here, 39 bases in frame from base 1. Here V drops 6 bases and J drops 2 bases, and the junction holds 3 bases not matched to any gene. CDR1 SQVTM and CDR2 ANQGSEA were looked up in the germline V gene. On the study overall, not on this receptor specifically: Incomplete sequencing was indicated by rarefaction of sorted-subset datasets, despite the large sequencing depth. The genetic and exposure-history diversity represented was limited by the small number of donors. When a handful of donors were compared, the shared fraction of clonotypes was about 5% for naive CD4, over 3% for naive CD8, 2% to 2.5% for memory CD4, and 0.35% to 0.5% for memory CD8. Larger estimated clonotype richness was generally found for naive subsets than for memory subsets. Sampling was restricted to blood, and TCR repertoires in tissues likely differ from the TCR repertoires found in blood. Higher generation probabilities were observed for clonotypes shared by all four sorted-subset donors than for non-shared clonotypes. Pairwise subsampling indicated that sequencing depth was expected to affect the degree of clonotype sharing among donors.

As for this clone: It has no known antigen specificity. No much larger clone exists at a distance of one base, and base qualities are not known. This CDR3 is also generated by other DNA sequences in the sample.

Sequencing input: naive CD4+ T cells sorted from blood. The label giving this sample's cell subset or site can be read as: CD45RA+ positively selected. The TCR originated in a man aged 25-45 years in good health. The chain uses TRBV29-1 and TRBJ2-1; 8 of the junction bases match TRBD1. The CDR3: CSVRTGTYNEQFF. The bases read TGCAGCGTGAGGACAGGGACCTACAATGAGCAGTTCTTC.